This T cell receptor beta chain comes out of a study of STAT3 mutations in large granular lymphocyte leukemia. Study-level background: Among longitudinally sequenced T-LGLL patients, roughly half had canonical activating STAT3 mutations detected. Notes on the study in general: Every T-LGLL patient had at least one immunodominant TCRbeta clonotype. After therapy, about 35% of the 18 patients switched clonotypes, all new clones STAT3 wild type.

With regard to this clone: The antigen remains unidentified.

Each sample's TCRbeta library yielded on average about 40,773 productive templates. Here immunoSEQ multiplex PCR was the method, and the copy in TCRdb shows in-frame clones only, minus some. The profile covers tens of thousands of clones, with 86% appearing a single time and approximately 12% taken by the ten largest. V was cut by 2 bases and J by 8 bases, with 5 bases left in between. The CDR3 spans 11 residues. CDR1 is SGHRS and CDR2 is YFSETQ in the germline V gene. The V and J genes are TRBV5-1 and TRBJ2-1, with D unresolved. Input material: peripheral blood mononuclear cells. The origin of this receptor is a man in his sixties with T-cell large granular lymphocyte leukemia. Some clones in this sample may be carry-over from other donors' samples. The CDR3 nucleotides read TGCGCCAGCAGCTTTAAGGATGAGCAGTTCTTC. Encoded protein: CASSFKDEQFF.